The 25 T cell receptor beta chains given below trace back to one sample, sequenced in a study of shared clonotypes between healthy human individuals. This table comes from immunoSEQ multiplex PCR, and its TCRdb copy is limited to in-frame clones, with some not included. The top ten clones hold approximately 0.41% of a sample with 2,500,000 or so clones, 92% of them seen once. Sequencing was performed on naive CD4+ T cells from PBMCs. Documented subset: CD45RA+ positively selected. The receptors come from a man aged 18 to 35 in good health. Some clones in this sample may be carry-over from other donors' samples.

V usage is TRBV7-9 and J usage is TRBJ1-2, with D unresolved. Trimming took 4 bases from V and 4 from J, leaving 10 bases between them. In germline, CDR1 is SEHNR, CDR2 FQNEAQ (reference sequence). CDR3 size: 13 residues. The CDR3 loop is CASSSSRFYGYTF. CDR3 bases: TGTGCCAGCAGCTCCTCGCGTTTCTATGGCTACACCTTC.

The CDR3 DNA reads TGTGCCAGCAGCAAAGCGCTAGTGGATAGCAATCAGCCCCAGCATTTT. Translation gives CASSKALVDSNQPQHF. V and J are TRBV21-1 and TRBJ1-5. TRBV21-1 is listed as a pseudogene. This CDR3 has 16 amino acids.

The gene calls are TRBV28 and TRBJ1-4, with a weak D call TRBD1 (5 bases). The CDR3 sequence is 16 residues long. Trimming took 7 bases from V and 3 from J, leaving 18 bases between them. From germline, CDR1 is MDHEN and CDR2 SYDVKM. The CDR3 sequence: CASTDGGLRSNEKLFF. The CDR3 DNA reads TGTGCCAGCACTGACGGGGGTCTTCGCTCTAATGAAAAACTGTTTTTT.

As concerns this clone: As the CDR3 is not closed by the conserved phenylalanine or tryptophan, this likely results from a read error. The DNA is omitted, as the CDR3 cannot be located on it reliably, and the CDR3 follows TCRdb's listing. The chain links TRBV23-1 to TRBJ1-2. TRBV23-1 is treated as an ORF (open reading frame) with a function not yet certain. A total of 9 residues make up the CDR3, ends included. This chain's CDR3 is CASSSRIRV.

This sequence joins TRBV4-1 and TRBJ2-1; unclear D gene. Germline CDR1 reads MGHRA; CDR2 reads YSYEKL. The CDR3 has 15 amino acids. Trimming pared 0 bases from V and 6 bases from J, leaving 12 bases between. In nucleotides, the CDR3 is TGCGCCAGCAGCCAAGATAGGCCCGTCTTCAATGAGCAGTTCTTC. Encoded protein: CASSQDRPVFNEQFF.

The chain links TRBV20-1 to TRBJ2-1; tentatively, D is TRBD1 (6 bases). Germline values: CDR1 DFQATT, CDR2 SNEGSKA (reference sequence). The CDR3 extends over 11 amino acids. Trimming left V 6 bases short and J 12 bases short, with 15 bases between. The DNA for the CDR3 is TGCAGTGCCCGACCGGGCAGGGGGCAGTTCTTC. Translating gives CSARPGRGQFF.

The chain couples TRBV28 to TRBJ2-1, with 10 bases identical to TRBD2. The V gene's germline CDR1 is MDHEN and CDR2 SYDVKM. V was pared by 7 bases and J by 5 bases, with 11 bases of the junction left unmatched. The CDR3 spans 16 residues. The CDR3, as DNA: TGTGCCAGCAAAAAAGGGAGGACTAGCGGAAACAATGAGCAGTTCTTC. It is translated as CASKKGRTSGNNEQFF.

The rearrangement uses TRBV13 and TRBJ2-3; 8 bases match TRBD2. V lost 5 bases to trimming and J lost 3 bases; unmatched junction nucleotides: 13. The CDR3 consists of 17 residues. The germline CDR1 and CDR2 sequences are PRHDT and FYEKMQ (reference sequence). The CDR3 here is CASSQGTRGIGTDTQYF. CDR3 coding DNA: TGTGCCAGCAGCCAAGGGACTAGGGGGATTGGGACAGATACGCAGTATTTT.

CDR3: CASSPLGTVYNYGYTF. CDR3 coding DNA: TGCGCCAGCAGCCCCCTCGGGACGGTGTATAACTATGGCTACACCTTC. V is TRBV5-1 and J is TRBJ1-2; tentative D call: TRBD1 (5 bases). The CDR3 loop spans 16 amino acids. Germline V lookup: CDR1 SGHRS, CDR2 YFSETQ. Trimming shortened V by 4 bases and J by 1 base, and 17 bases separated the two germline ends.

The gene calls are TRBV11-2 and TRBJ2-7, with 7 nucleotides matching TRBD1. The CDR3 consists of 14 residues. Germline CDR1 and CDR2: SGHAT and FQNNGV. Trimming removed 4 bases from V and 0 bases from J; junction bases left unmatched: 3. As DNA, the CDR3 is TGTGCCAGCAGCTCGGGACAGTTCTCCTACGAGCAGTACTTC. Amino acids: CASSSGQFSYEQYF. Filled out from reference TRBV11-2 and TRBJ2-7, the complete variable domain reads EAGVAQSPRYKIIEKRQSVAFWCNPISGHATLYWYQQILGQGPKLLIQFQNNGVVDDSQLPKDRFSAERLKGVDSTLKIQPAKLEDSAVYLCASSSGQFSYEQYFGPGTRLTVT.

This clone has just one count. The same CDR3 is also encoded by other DNA sequences in this sample. This rearrangement joins TRBV7-6 to TRBJ1-5; possible D gene TRBD1, 5 bases. The CDR3 consists of 13 residues. The ends were cut back, 1 base at V and 5 bases at J, with 6 bases in the middle. Germline values: CDR1 SGHVS, CDR2 FNYEAQ. CDR3 loop: CASSLVRDQPQHF. CDR3 DNA sequence: TGTGCCAGCAGCTTAGTCAGGGATCAGCCCCAGCATTTT.

J is TRBJ1-5 and V is TRBV28; D unclear. V was shortened by 7 bases and J by 0 bases, with 13 bases between the two germline ends. CDR3 length: 15 residues. Germline V gives CDR1 MDHEN, CDR2 SYDVKM. The CDR3 spells CASKGSRYSNQPQHF. The CDR3 nucleotides read TGTGCCAGCAAAGGCTCTAGATATAGCAATCAGCCCCAGCATTTT.

The rearrangement uses TRBV11-3 and TRBJ2-1; no definite D call. The V and J ends lost 2 bases and 3 bases respectively, with 5 bases between them. The germline gives CDR1 SGHNT, CDR2 YENEEA. This CDR3 has 13 residues. The DNA of the CDR3 is TGTGCCAGCAGCTTATTCATCTACAATGAGCAGTTCTTC. Encoded protein: CASSLFIYNEQFF.

The gene calls are TRBV25-1 and TRBJ2-3; a possible D gene is TRBD1 (5 bases). The CDR3 totals 14 residues. The V end lost 4 bases, the J end lost 2 bases, and 10 bases lay between the germline ends. Germline CDR1 MGHDK, CDR2 SYGVNS. CDR3 nucleotides: TGTGCCAGCAGTGGAAAGACAGTCACAGATACGCAGTATTTT. Its protein is CASSGKTVTDTQYF. The full variable domain, its missing parts supplied by reference TRBV25-1 and TRBJ2-3, is EADIYQTPRYLVIGTGKKITLECSQTMGHDKMYWYQQDPGMELHLIHYSYGVNSTEKGDLSSESTVSRIRTEHFPLTLESARPSHTSQYLCASSGKTVTDTQYFGPGTRLTVL.

V usage is TRBV28 and J usage is TRBJ2-7; D is perhaps TRBD1 or TRBD2 (5 bases each). CDR1 and CDR2 from the germline V gene are MDHEN and SYDVKM. Trimming pared 8 bases from V and 2 bases from J, leaving 19 bases between. This CDR3 contains 15 residues. CDR3 region: CASGPLKGTPYEQYF. CDR3 DNA: TGTGCCAGCGGCCCATTAAAAGGGACGCCCTACGAGCAGTACTTC.

The count of this clone is one. The V gene is TRBV18, the J gene TRBJ2-3; maybe TRBD1 (6 bases). Trimming took 3 bases from V and 1 from J, leaving 11 bases between them. CDR3 size: 15 residues. Per germline, CDR1 KGHSH and CDR2 LQKENI. CDR3 nucleotides: TGTGCCAGCTCACCCACGACAGGAGGCACAGATACGCAGTATTTT. Translating gives CASSPTTGGTDTQYF.

The rearrangement joins TRBV18 to TRBJ2-7; 11 nucleotides agree with TRBD2. Trimming took 3 bases from V and 6 from J; bases not matched to a gene: 4. CDR1 is KGHSH and CDR2 is LQKENI in the germline V gene. The CDR3 totals 14 residues. Written as DNA, the CDR3 is TGTGCCAGCTCACCTACTAGCGGGAGAGGCGAGCAGTACTTC. This encodes CASSPTSGRGEQYF.

V gene TRBV11-2 combines with J gene TRBJ2-7; D is unresolved. Germline loops: CDR1 SGHAT, CDR2 FQNNGV. CDR3 size: 13 residues. Deletions cut 2 bases from V and 12 bases from J, with 17 bases between. The CDR3 bases are TGTGCCAGCAGCTTAAATAATCCTGTCTGGGTGTACTTC. This encodes CASSLNNPVWVYF.

This chain connects TRBV5-1 to TRBJ2-2, with D possibly TRBD2 on 6 matching bases. Trimming left V 3 bases short and J 2 bases short, with 17 bases between. CDR3 length: 17 amino acids. Germline V gene lookup returns CDR1 SGHRS and CDR2 YFSETQ. The CDR3 region is CASSSGPTRGNTGELFF. The DNA for the CDR3 is TGCGCCAGCAGCTCCGGACCAACGCGGGGAAACACCGGGGAGCTGTTTTTT. Together with reference TRBV5-1 and TRBJ2-2, the CDR3 gives the full variable domain: KAGVTQTPRYLIKTRGQQVTLSCSPISGHRSVSWYQQTPGQGLQFLFEYFSETQRNKGNFPGRFSGRQFSNSRSEMNVSTLELGDSALYLCASSSGPTRGNTGELFFGEGSRLTVL.

As to this clone: At the DNA level, this CDR3 is encoded by other sequences in the same sample as well. The chain uses TRBV5-1 and TRBJ1-5; D ambiguous. Germline CDR1 is SGHRS and CDR2 is YFSETQ. CDR3 length: 14 amino acids. Trimming stripped 0 bases from V and 3 bases from J, with 7 bases between. The CDR3 region is CASSLVGDNQPQHF. In DNA form, the CDR3 reads TGCGCCAGCAGCTTGGTCGGAGACAATCAGCCCCAGCATTTT.

The chain is built from TRBV29-1 and TRBJ1-1; D is possibly TRBD1 (5 bases). Trimming removed 4 bases at V and 0 bases at J, with 9 bases between. The CDR3 extends over 13 amino acids. Germline lookup yields CDR1 SQVTM and CDR2 ANQGSEA. This CDR3 reads CSVGHRLNTEAFF. CDR3 DNA: TGCAGCGTTGGGCACAGGCTGAACACTGAAGCTTTCTTT. The full variable domain, completed using reference TRBV29-1 and TRBJ1-1, is SAVISQKPSRDICQRGTSLTIQCQVDSQVTMMFWYRQQPGQSLTLIATANQGSEATYESGFVIDKFPISRPNLTFSTLTVSNMSPEDSSIYLCSVGHRLNTEAFFGQGTRLTVV.

This clone was observed a few times. The same CDR3 can be traced to other DNA sequences in this sample. The genes are TRBV7-9 and TRBJ2-3, with TRBD2 matching 8 bases. J lost 1 base, V lost 3 bases, and 0 bases had no gene match. The germline CDR1 and CDR2 sequences are SEHNR and FQNEAQ (reference sequence). CDR3 size: 14 residues. The CDR3 region is CASSLTSGTDTQYF. The CDR3 nucleotides are TGTGCCAGCAGCTTGACTAGCGGCACAGATACGCAGTATTTT.

The rearrangement uses TRBV5-1 and TRBJ2-5; tentative D call: TRBD2 (7 bases). V lost 5 bases to trimming and J lost 5 bases, with 16 bases between them. This CDR3 region has 14 residues. From germline, CDR1 is SGHRS and CDR2 YFSETQ. The CDR3 region is CASRDSQGGETQYF. CDR3 sequence (DNA): TGCGCCAGCAGGGACAGCCAGGGAGGGGAGACCCAGTACTTC.

V and J are TRBV10-2 and TRBJ2-2, with D uncertain. CDR3 length equals 14 residues. The germline V gene has CDR1 WSHSY and CDR2 SAAADI. Trimming left V 6 bases short and J 4 bases short, with 12 bases between. DNA for the CDR3: TGCGCCAGCAGCCAGACCGGGCGCACCGGGGAGCTGTTTTTT. Protein product: CASSQTGRTGELFF.

The V and J genes are TRBV5-1 and TRBJ2-2, with TRBD1 identical over 10 bases. Germline CDR1 SGHRS, CDR2 YFSETQ. The trim removed 3 bases at V and 3 bases at J, leaving 2 bases unmatched. The CDR3 covers 15 residues. The CDR3 sequence: CASSSGTGDTGELFF. The CDR3 DNA sequence: TGCGCCAGCAGCTCCGGGACAGGGGACACCGGGGAGCTGTTTTTT. The full variable domain, rest sourced from reference TRBV5-1 and TRBJ2-2, is KAGVTQTPRYLIKTRGQQVTLSCSPISGHRSVSWYQQTPGQGLQFLFEYFSETQRNKGNFPGRFSGRQFSNSRSEMNVSTLELGDSALYLCASSSGTGDTGELFFGEGSRLTVL.